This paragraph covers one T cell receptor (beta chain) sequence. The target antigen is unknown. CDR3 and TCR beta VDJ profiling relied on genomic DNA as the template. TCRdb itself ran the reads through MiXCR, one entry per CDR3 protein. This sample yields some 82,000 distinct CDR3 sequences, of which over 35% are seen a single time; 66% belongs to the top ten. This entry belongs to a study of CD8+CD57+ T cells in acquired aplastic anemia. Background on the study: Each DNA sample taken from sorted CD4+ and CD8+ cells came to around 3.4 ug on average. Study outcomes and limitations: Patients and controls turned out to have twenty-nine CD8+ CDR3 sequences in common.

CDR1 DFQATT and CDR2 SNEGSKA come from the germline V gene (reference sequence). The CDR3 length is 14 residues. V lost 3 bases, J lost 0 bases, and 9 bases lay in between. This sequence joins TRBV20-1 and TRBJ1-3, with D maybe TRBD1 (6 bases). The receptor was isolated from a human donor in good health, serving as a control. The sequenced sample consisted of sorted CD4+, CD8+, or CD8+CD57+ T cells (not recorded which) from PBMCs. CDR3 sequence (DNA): TGCAGTGCTAGGGTAGGGGGCTCTGGAAACACCATATATTTT. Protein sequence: CSARVGGSGNTIYF.